Each of the 18 T cell receptor beta chains below was sequenced from the same sample in a study of vaccination and CD4 T cells after COVID-19. Specified treatment: approximately nine-day PBMC culture with coronavirus spike peptide pools or control peptides (ViraFEST assay). The assay that was used to sequence DNA from cultured CD4+ T cells was the Oncomine TCR Beta short-read assay. TCRdb itself ran the PCR reads through MiXCR, one entry per CDR3 protein. The sample includes 10,000 to 15,000 distinct CDR3 sequences, 50% to 70% of them seen just once. What these receptors recognize is not known. What was sequenced was CD4+ T cells from blood, cultured in vitro. These receptors were collected from a human donor who had recovered from COVID-19.

The V and J genes are TRBV2 and TRBJ2-2; 11 nucleotides line up with TRBD2. The CDR3 length is 15 residues. V shed 6 bases and J 4 bases; nucleotides not matched to a gene: 4. The germline V gene encodes CDR1 SNHLY and CDR2 FYNNEI. Written as DNA, the CDR3 is TGTGCCAGCAGCGTTAGCGGGAGGGGCACCGGGGAGCTGTTTTTT. The encoded protein is CASSVSGRGTGELFF.

The chain is built from TRBV15 and TRBJ2-7; D uncertain. CDR3 length: 12 residues. Germline lookup yields CDR1 LNHNV and CDR2 YYDKDF (reference sequence). The V end lost 0 bases, the J end lost 4 bases, and 4 bases lay between the germline ends. CDR3 sequence (DNA): TGTGCCACCAGCAGAGAAGGATACGAGCAGTACTTC. This translates into CATSREGYEQYF. Variable domain in full (rest from reference TRBV15 and TRBJ2-7): DAMVIQNPRYQVTQFGKPVTLSCSQTLNHNVMYWYQQKSSQAPKLLFHYYDKDFNNEADTPDNFQSRRPNTSFCFLDIRSPGLGDTAMYLCATSREGYEQYFGPGTRLTVT.

This clonotype was seen more than once but under ten times. This rearrangement joins TRBV7-9 to TRBJ2-1, with TRBD2 matching over 8 bases. The V and J ends lost 5 bases and 0 bases, in that order; junction bases with no gene match: 3. CDR3 length equals 15 residues. CDR1 and CDR2 from the germline V gene are SEHNR and FQNEAQ (reference sequence). CDR3 protein: CASSVSGTSYNEQFF. The CDR3 DNA sequence: TGTGCCAGCAGCGTTAGCGGGACCTCCTACAATGAGCAGTTCTTC.

This clonotype was observed a single time. It is unclear where the CDR3 begins or ends on the DNA, so no DNA is shown, and the CDR3 is as TCRdb lists it. The rearrangement uses TRBV7-5 and TRBJ2-7; the DNA was not used to check the table's D call, TRBD1. TRBV7-5 is a known pseudogene. Counting both end residues, the CDR3 totals 16 amino acids. The CDR3 here is CISVSEAFTRGSILYF.

The chain joins TRBV6-5 to TRBJ2-7; 7 bases match TRBD1. This CDR3 has 14 amino acids. With V trimmed by 4 bases and J by 0 bases, 3 bases remained unmatched. Germline CDR1 and CDR2: MNHEY and SVGAGI. DNA for the CDR3: TGTGCCAGCAGTTCCCGGGACAGCTCCTACGAGCAGTACTTC. Its translation: CASSSRDSSYEQYF.

The CDR3 region is CATSRDLKQSYNEQFF. The DNA for the CDR3 is TGTGCCACCAGCAGAGATCTGAAGCAGTCCTACAATGAGCAGTTCTTC. The chain carries TRBV15 and TRBJ2-1; the D is unclear. This CDR3 region has 16 residues. V was pared by 0 bases and J by 1 base, with 10 bases between. In germline, CDR1 is LNHNV, CDR2 YYDKDF (reference sequence).

The V gene is TRBV7-3, the J gene TRBJ2-2, with D perhaps matching TRBD1 (6 bases). Germline loops: CDR1 SGHTA, CDR2 FQGTGA. Trimming shortened V by 5 bases and J by 0 bases, and 13 bases separated the two germline ends. CDR3 size: 16 residues. The CDR3 spells CASSPGTLANTGELFF. CDR3 DNA: TGTGCCAGCAGCCCCGGGACACTCGCGAACACCGGGGAGCTGTTTTTT.

In this sample, this clonotype turned up a few times. The CDR3, as DNA: TGCAGTGCTACCAGCGACTGGCGTTATGGCTACACCTTC. It is translated as CSATSDWRYGYTF. This chain links TRBV20-1 with TRBJ1-2; D gene ambiguous. The ends were cut back, 4 bases at V and 5 bases at J, with 14 bases in the middle. This CDR3 is built from 13 residues. CDR1 is DFQATT, CDR2 SNEGSKA, per germline (reference sequence).

This clonotype was detected only a few times. The J gene is TRBJ1-1, the V gene TRBV7-2, with a weak D call TRBD1 (6 bases). The germline V and J ends were trimmed by 5 bases and 1 base, with 8 bases remaining between them. The CDR3 is 13 residues long. The germline V gene encodes CDR1 SGHTA and CDR2 FQGNSA. The CDR3 nucleotides read TGTGCCAGCAGCCTGGACAGGAACACTGAAGCTTTCTTT. It specifies CASSLDRNTEAFF.

The CDR3 is CASSIRLAPVNEQFF. For the CDR3, the DNA is TGTGCCAGCAGCATCAGACTAGCGCCCGTCAATGAGCAGTTCTTC. This chain uses TRBV5-5 with TRBJ2-1, with TRBD2 identical over 8 bases. V lost 4 bases, J lost 6 bases, and 9 bases stayed unmatched. The CDR3 covers 15 residues. CDR1 and CDR2 from the germline V gene are SGHKS and YYEKEE (reference sequence).

There are a few counts of this clonotype. V and J are TRBV15 and TRBJ1-3, with no clear D. This CDR3 has 14 amino acids. The V end was cut by 0 bases, the J end by 3 bases, with 6 bases between. Germline lookup yields CDR1 LNHNV and CDR2 YYDKDF (reference sequence). CDR3 nucleotides: TGTGCCACCAGCAGAGATGCGTTTGGAAACACCATATATTTT. Translation gives CATSRDAFGNTIYF.

Notes on this clonotype: The junction does not match germline at one end; this may be a read error. The V and J genes are TRBV15 and TRBJ1-1, with D unclear. CDR1 LNHNV and CDR2 YYDKDF come from the germline V gene (reference sequence). The CDR3 sequence is 16 residues long. CDR3 protein: CVTSRDLFVSNTEAFF. The CDR3 DNA is TGTGTCACCAGCAGAGATCTATTCGTCAGTAACACTGAAGCTTTCTTT. Variable domain in full (rest from reference TRBV15 and TRBJ1-1): DAMVIQNPRYQVTQFGKPVTLSCSQTLNHNVMYWYQQKSSQAPKLLFHYYDKDFNNEADTPDNFQSRRPNTSFCFLDIRSPGLGDTAMYLCVTSRDLFVSNTEAFFGQGTRLTVV.

The chain is built from TRBV6-4 and TRBJ1-2; D is possibly TRBD1 (5 bases). This CDR3 is built from 18 residues. Trimming took 0 bases from V and 4 from J, leaving 21 bases between them. The germline gives CDR1 MRHNA, CDR2 SNTAGT. CDR3 amino acids: CASSDSPRAWGFCYGYTF. The CDR3 DNA sequence: TGTGCCAGCAGTGACTCTCCGAGGGCGTGGGGGTTCTGCTATGGCTACACCTTC.

The gene calls are TRBV7-9 and TRBJ2-3, with 7 bases fitting TRBD1. The CDR3 is made up of 15 amino acids. CDR1 and CDR2 (germline): SEHNR, FQNEAQ (reference sequence). V shed 3 bases and J 1 base; nucleotides not matched to a gene: 4. Here the CDR3 DNA reads TGTGCCAGCAGCTTCTCGCAGGGGGGCACAGATACGCAGTATTTT. Its protein product is CASSFSQGGTDTQYF.

By frequency in the sample, this clonotype is medium-sized. The chain carries TRBV27 and TRBJ2-5; D remains ambiguous. This CDR3 is built from 14 residues. V dropped 4 bases and J dropped 5 bases, with 14 bases sitting between them. Germline V gives CDR1 MNHEY, CDR2 SMNVEV (reference sequence). DNA for the CDR3: TGTGCCAGCAGTTCTTTATTGCCTCCGGAGACCCAGTACTTC. Its translation: CASSSLLPPETQYF.

The V gene is TRBV20-1, the J gene TRBJ2-7; TRBD2 might be the D (5 bases). The CDR3 length is 14 residues. V was clipped by 4 bases and J by 2 bases, with 15 bases between them. Germline V gene lookup returns CDR1 DFQATT and CDR2 SNEGSKA (reference sequence). DNA for the CDR3: TGCAGTGCTACCGCGGACTCGAAAGCCTACGAGCAGTACTTC. Its protein is CSATADSKAYEQYF.

This chain links TRBV11-2 with TRBJ2-7, with 9 positions matching TRBD2. The CDR3 totals 15 residues. Germline CDR1 and CDR2: SGHAT and FQNNGV. The trim removed 2 bases at V and 2 bases at J, leaving 4 bases unmatched. The CDR3 nucleotides read TGTGCCAGCAGCTTATCGACTAGCGGTACCTACGAGCAGTACTTC. Residues: CASSLSTSGTYEQYF.

This clonotype appeared a few times. The genes are TRBV20-1 and TRBJ1-1, with a weak D call TRBD1 (5 bases). The germline V and J ends were trimmed by 5 bases and 1 base, with 14 bases remaining between them. Germline V gene sequence: CDR1 DFQATT, CDR2 SNEGSKA (reference sequence). The CDR3 contains 14 residues. CDR3 nucleotides: TGCAGTGCTTCCTCAGGCGGACAGAACACTGAAGCTTTCTTT. This translates into CSASSGGQNTEAFF.